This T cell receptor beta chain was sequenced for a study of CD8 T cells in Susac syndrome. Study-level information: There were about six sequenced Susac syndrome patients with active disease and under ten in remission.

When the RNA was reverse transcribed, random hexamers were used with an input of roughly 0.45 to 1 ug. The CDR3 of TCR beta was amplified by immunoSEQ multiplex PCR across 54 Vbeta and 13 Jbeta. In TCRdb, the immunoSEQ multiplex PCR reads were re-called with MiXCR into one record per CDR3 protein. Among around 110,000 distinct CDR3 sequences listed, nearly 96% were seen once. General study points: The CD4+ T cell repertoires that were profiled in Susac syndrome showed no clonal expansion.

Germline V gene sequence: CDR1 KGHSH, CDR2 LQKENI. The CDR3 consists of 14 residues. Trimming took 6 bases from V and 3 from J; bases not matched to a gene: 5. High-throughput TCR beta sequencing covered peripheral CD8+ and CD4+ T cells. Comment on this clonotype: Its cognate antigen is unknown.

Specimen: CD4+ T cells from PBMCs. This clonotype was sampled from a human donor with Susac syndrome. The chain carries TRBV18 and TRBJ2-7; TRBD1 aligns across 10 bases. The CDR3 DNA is TGTGCCAGCTCGGGACAGGGGATGGACTACGAGCAGTACTTC. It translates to CASSGQGMDYEQYF.